This TCR beta chain was captured by sequencing in a study of shared clonotypes between healthy human individuals. V lost 2 bases, J lost 3 bases, and 17 bases lay in between. The CDR3 loop spans 16 amino acids. The V gene's germline CDR1 is MDHEN and CDR2 SYDVKM. Points from the study as a whole: Generally, naive subsets (rather than memory subsets) showed larger estimated richness. Although depth was large, rarefaction showed that sequencing of the sorted subsets was incomplete. Sharing across four donors was seen in around 5% of naive CD4 clonotypes.

Details on this clone: What it binds is not known.

The method was immunoSEQ multiplex PCR; TCRdb's version includes in-frame clones alone and lacks a portion of them. This table holds some 380,000 clones, about 96% found once. Sequencing was done on a sample of memory CD8+ T cells sorted from blood. Subset: CD45RO+ cells pooled with CCR7-negative TemRA cells. The sequence was collected from a man in his thirties or forties in good health. This chain connects TRBV28 to TRBJ2-7; tentatively, D is TRBD2 (6 bases). CDR3 protein: CASSLNGDSRDYEQYF. The CDR3 DNA follows: TGTGCCAGCAGTTTAAACGGGGACTCACGGGACTACGAGCAGTACTTC.